Following are 24 T cell receptor beta chains from one sample sequenced in a study of T cells after yellow fever vaccination. TCRdb itself ran the 5' RACE reads through MiXCR, one entry per CDR3 protein. Of some 500,000 distinct CDR3 sequences detected, approximately 13% appear once; the ten largest clones hold more than 12%. The starting material was PBMCs, obtained on the day of the yellow fever booster vaccination. Source of these receptors: a man aged 25 to 40 who received the YFV17D yellow fever vaccine.

The chain is built from TRBV6-1 and TRBJ2-5, with 13 bases matching TRBD2. CDR3 size: 14 residues. The germline CDR1 and CDR2 sequences are MNHNS and SASEGT. The V segment lost 8 bases and the J segment 5 bases; nucleotides outside the gene matches: 5. The DNA for the CDR3 is TGTGCCAGCTCCGGACTAGCGGGAGCGGAGACCCAGTACTTC. Translated: CASSGLAGAETQYF.

The genes are TRBV11-2 and TRBJ2-2, with a possible D match to TRBD2 (6 bases). The CDR3 is made up of 16 amino acids. V was cut by 1 base and J by 5 bases, with 14 bases left in between. The germline CDR1 and CDR2 sequences are SGHAT and FQNNGV. CDR3: CASSLGGAGQTGELFF. CDR3 coding DNA: TGTGCCAGCAGCTTAGGAGGGGCGGGGCAAACCGGGGAGCTGTTTTTT.

The V call is TRBV10-3, the J call TRBJ2-1; D perhaps matches TRBD2 (6 bases). The germline gives CDR1 ENHRY, CDR2 SYGVKD. The CDR3 sequence is 16 residues long. Trimming removed 0 bases from V and 0 bases from J, with 9 bases in between. The CDR3 DNA is TGTGCCATCAGTGAGTCGCGGGGAATCTCCTACAATGAGCAGTTCTTC. This codes for CAISESRGISYNEQFF.

CDR3 sequence (DNA): TGTGCCAGCAGTGAAGCAGTTGCTGAAGCTTTCTTT. Protein: CASSEAVAEAFF. This chain links TRBV6-1 with TRBJ1-1; no clear D. V lost 0 bases and J lost 6, with 5 bases in between. Germline CDR1 is MNHNS and CDR2 is SASEGT. The CDR3 loop spans 12 amino acids.

This clonotype was picked up a small number of times. The V call is TRBV7-3, the J call TRBJ2-1; 9 bases line up with TRBD2. The trim removed 2 bases at V and 8 bases at J, leaving 7 bases unmatched. The length of the CDR3 is 15 residues. Germline V CDR1 and CDR2: SGHTA, FQGTGA. The CDR3 loop is CASSLPAGGVHEQFF. The CDR3, as DNA: TGTGCCAGCAGCTTACCAGCGGGAGGAGTCCATGAGCAGTTCTTC.

V usage is TRBV7-9 and J usage is TRBJ2-7, with D perhaps TRBD2 (5 bases). The CDR3 runs 15 residues. The V gene lost 5 bases and the J gene lost 2 bases, with 16 bases spanning the gap. CDR1 and CDR2 from the germline V gene are SEHNR and FQNEAQ (reference sequence). The CDR3: CASSLNGDPTYEQYF. Here the CDR3 DNA reads TGTGCCAGCAGCCTCAACGGGGATCCCACCTACGAGCAGTACTTC.

This clonotype has just a few counts. The chain recombines TRBV20-1 with TRBJ2-4; D ambiguous. This CDR3 region has 14 residues. The V and J ends lost 5 bases and 2 bases respectively, with 13 bases between them. CDR1 and CDR2 (germline): DFQATT, SNEGSKA (reference sequence). The CDR3 spells CSAGSWKPKNIQYF. The CDR3 nucleotides are TGCAGTGCTGGGTCATGGAAGCCCAAAAACATTCAGTACTTC.

This CDR3 is CASSVGVPYPAAGELFF. The CDR3 DNA is TGTGCCAGCAGCGTAGGTGTCCCATACCCTGCCGCCGGGGAGCTGTTTTTT. V and J are TRBV9 and TRBJ2-2; the D is unclear. Germline-derived CDR1 and CDR2 are SGDLS and YYNGEE. Trimming stripped 0 bases from V and 6 bases from J, with 18 bases between. There are 17 residues in the CDR3.

In its sample, this clonotype was seen a few times. This sequence joins TRBV28 and TRBJ2-5; 10 bases fit TRBD1. Germline V lookup: CDR1 MDHEN, CDR2 SYDVKM. Losses at the gene ends were 3 bases for V and 4 bases for J; bases not matched to a gene: 14. The CDR3 length is 18 residues. In DNA form, the CDR3 reads TGTGCCAGCAGTTTCCTTAGTTCCGGGACAGGGGTCAGAGAGACCCAGTACTTC. Protein sequence: CASSFLSSGTGVRETQYF.

This clonotype occurred a few times. The genes are TRBV4-1 and TRBJ2-3; 9 bases are shared with TRBD1. V trimming: 2 bases; J trimming: 1 base; junction bases outside the gene matches: 4. The CDR3 runs 16 residues. The V gene's germline CDR1 is MGHRA and CDR2 YSYEKL. The CDR3 sequence is CASSQNRDRGTDTQYF. CDR3 nucleotides: TGCGCCAGCAGCCAAAACCGGGACAGGGGCACAGATACGCAGTATTTT.

This clonotype was counted between two and nine times. This chain links TRBV18 with TRBJ2-7; no reliable D call. The CDR3 runs to 15 residues. Germline CDR1 and CDR2: KGHSH and LQKENI. Between the trimmed V and J ends, which lost 2 bases and 3 bases, there was a span of 14 bases. The CDR3 reads CASSPSTVQSYEQYF. CDR3 in DNA: TGTGCCAGCTCACCATCCACCGTCCAAAGCTACGAGCAGTACTTC.

This clonotype was recorded a few times. The chain couples TRBV29-1 to TRBJ1-1, with D perhaps matching TRBD1 (5 bases). The germline V gene has CDR1 SQVTM and CDR2 ANQGSEA. The CDR3 is 14 residues long. The V and J ends lost 6 bases and 2 bases respectively, with 16 bases between them. The CDR3, as DNA: TGCAGCGTCCAGCAGGGCAGGCCCAACACTGAAGCTTTCTTT. It encodes CSVQQGRPNTEAFF.

A few counts support this clonotype. The chain joins TRBV7-9 to TRBJ1-1, with TRBD1 as a possible D gene (5 bases). The V end lost 6 bases, the J end lost 1 base, and 12 bases lay between the germline ends. Germline V gene data show CDR1 as SEHNR and CDR2 as FQNEAQ (reference sequence). The CDR3 sequence is 14 residues long. CDR3 bases: TGTGCCAGCAGACCAGATCAGGGGAACACTGAAGCTTTCTTT. Its protein product is CASRPDQGNTEAFF.

This clonotype has a handful of counts. The rearrangement joins TRBV4-3 to TRBJ2-7, with a weak D call TRBD1 (5 bases). V lost 0 bases, J lost 7 bases, and 16 bases lay in between. Germline lookup yields CDR1 LGHNA and CDR2 YSLEER. The CDR3 sequence is 15 residues long. Here the CDR3 reads CASSQDLARAGEQYF. The CDR3 region has the DNA TGCGCCAGCAGCCAAGATTTGGCCAGGGCAGGAGAGCAGTACTTC.

The chain has TRBV15 and TRBJ2-2, with D hard to call. Trimming took 3 bases from V and 6 from J, leaving 11 bases between them. Germline V gives CDR1 LNHNV, CDR2 YYDKDF (reference sequence). CDR3 length: 14 amino acids. CDR3 nucleotide sequence: TGTGCCACCAGCAGTGCCCCCGGACCCGGGGAGCTGTTTTTT. Its translation is CATSSAPGPGELFF.

This clonotype was observed a few times. This sequence joins TRBV18 and TRBJ2-3, with TRBD1 matching 10 bases. This CDR3 has 15 amino acids. Unmatched junction bases numbered 5, after V lost 3 bases and J lost 5 bases. In germline, CDR1 is KGHSH, CDR2 LQKENI. In nucleotides, the CDR3 is TGTGCCAGCTCACCTTCGACAGGGGGCAGAGATACGCAGTATTTT. Residues: CASSPSTGGRDTQYF.

This CDR3 reads CASSLDRYTDTQYF. CDR3 nucleotides: TGTGCCAGCAGCTTAGATAGATACACAGATACGCAGTATTTT. This chain joins TRBV7-2 and TRBJ2-3; D gene unclear. Looked up from germline, CDR1 is SGHTA and CDR2 is FQGNSA. The CDR3 totals 14 residues. Trimming cost V 1 base and J 2 bases, with 7 bases left between them.

Ten or more counts support this clonotype. This sequence joins TRBV5-1 and TRBJ2-1; 7 nucleotides line up with TRBD1. This CDR3 region has 16 residues. The junction had 8 bases not matched to a gene; V was cut back by 3 bases and J by 2 bases. From germline, CDR1 is SGHRS and CDR2 YFSETQ. The CDR3 is CASSWGQTSTYNEQFF. The CDR3 bases are TGCGCCAGCAGCTGGGGACAGACCTCTACCTACAATGAGCAGTTCTTC.

This clonotype has a count of ten or more. The chain uses TRBV20-1 and TRBJ2-1, with a possible D match to TRBD2 (6 bases). CDR1 is DFQATT and CDR2 is SNEGSKA in the germline V gene (reference sequence). This CDR3 is built from 14 residues. Trimming stripped 3 bases from V and 1 base from J, with 10 bases between. The chain's CDR3 is CSASFGTSYNEQFF. CDR3 coding DNA: TGCAGTGCTAGTTTTGGGACTTCCTACAATGAGCAGTTCTTC.

The V gene is TRBV2, the J gene TRBJ2-2; TRBD2 aligns across 8 bases. The J segment lost 6 bases and the V segment lost 5 bases, leaving 5 bases of the junction unmatched. There are 14 residues in the CDR3. Germline-derived CDR1 and CDR2 are SNHLY and FYNNEI. The CDR3, as DNA: TGTGCCAGCAGTCGGACTAGCCTCGCCGGGGAGCTGTTTTTT. This sequence encodes CASSRTSLAGELFF.

The gene calls are TRBV9 and TRBJ2-1; 7 nucleotides agree with TRBD2. The CDR3 length is 16 residues. CDR1 and CDR2 from the germline V gene are SGDLS and YYNGEE. The V gene end was trimmed by 4 bases and the J gene end by 9 bases; junction bases not matched to a gene: 16. The CDR3 region has the DNA TGTGCCAGCAGCTCCTTAGCGGGCGGCGGCTCGGCTGAGCAGTTCTTC. It specifies CASSSLAGGGSAEQFF.

V is TRBV19 and J is TRBJ2-6; D unclear. Germline V CDR1 and CDR2: LNHDA, SQIVND (reference sequence). CDR3 length: 17 residues. Between the trimmed V and J ends, which lost 8 bases and 4 bases, there was a span of 21 bases. In DNA, the CDR3 is TGTGCCAGTCGTCCGGGCCTTACCCCTCTGGGGGCCAACGTCCTGACTTTC. Translated, it gives CASRPGLTPLGANVLTF.

This clonotype was seen more than once but under ten times. The chain combines TRBV5-1 with TRBJ2-1, with 9 nucleotides matching TRBD2. Germline-derived CDR1 and CDR2 are SGHRS and YFSETQ. Germline trimming cut 5 bases from V and 6 bases from J; bases unmatched to any gene: 6. The length of the CDR3 is 14 residues. The CDR3 nucleotides read TGCGCCAGCAGTGTTTCTAGCGGGACCAATGAGCAGTTCTTC. Translating gives CASSVSSGTNEQFF.

This clonotype was detected only a few times. The chain carries TRBV5-1 and TRBJ2-5, with 10 bases that match TRBD1. V lost 4 bases and J lost 3; bases outside the gene matches: 6. Germline lookup yields CDR1 SGHRS and CDR2 YFSETQ. The CDR3 is made up of 15 amino acids. This CDR3 is CASSPGQGLEETQYF. CDR3 coding DNA: TGCGCCAGCAGCCCGGGACAGGGGTTGGAAGAGACCCAGTACTTC. Looking up the rest from reference TRBV5-1 and TRBJ2-5 gives the full variable domain: KAGVTQTPRYLIKTRGQQVTLSCSPISGHRSVSWYQQTPGQGLQFLFEYFSETQRNKGNFPGRFSGRQFSNSRSEMNVSTLELGDSALYLCASSPGQGLEETQYFGPGTRLLVL.